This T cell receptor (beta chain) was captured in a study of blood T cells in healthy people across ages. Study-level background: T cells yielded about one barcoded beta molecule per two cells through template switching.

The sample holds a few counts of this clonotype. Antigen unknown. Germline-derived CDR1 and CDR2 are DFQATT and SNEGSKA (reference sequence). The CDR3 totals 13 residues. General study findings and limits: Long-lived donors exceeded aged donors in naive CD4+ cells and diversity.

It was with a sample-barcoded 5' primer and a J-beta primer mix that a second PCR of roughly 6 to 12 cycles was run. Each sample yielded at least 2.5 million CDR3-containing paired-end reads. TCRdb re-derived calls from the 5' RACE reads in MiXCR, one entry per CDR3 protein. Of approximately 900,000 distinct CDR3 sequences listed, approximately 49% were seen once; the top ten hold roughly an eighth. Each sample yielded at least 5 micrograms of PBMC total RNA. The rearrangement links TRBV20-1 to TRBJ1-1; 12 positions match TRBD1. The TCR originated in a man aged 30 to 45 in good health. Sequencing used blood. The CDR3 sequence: CRGGTGGWSEAFF. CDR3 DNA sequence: TGCAGAGGGGGGACAGGGGGCTGGTCTGAAGCTTTCTTT.